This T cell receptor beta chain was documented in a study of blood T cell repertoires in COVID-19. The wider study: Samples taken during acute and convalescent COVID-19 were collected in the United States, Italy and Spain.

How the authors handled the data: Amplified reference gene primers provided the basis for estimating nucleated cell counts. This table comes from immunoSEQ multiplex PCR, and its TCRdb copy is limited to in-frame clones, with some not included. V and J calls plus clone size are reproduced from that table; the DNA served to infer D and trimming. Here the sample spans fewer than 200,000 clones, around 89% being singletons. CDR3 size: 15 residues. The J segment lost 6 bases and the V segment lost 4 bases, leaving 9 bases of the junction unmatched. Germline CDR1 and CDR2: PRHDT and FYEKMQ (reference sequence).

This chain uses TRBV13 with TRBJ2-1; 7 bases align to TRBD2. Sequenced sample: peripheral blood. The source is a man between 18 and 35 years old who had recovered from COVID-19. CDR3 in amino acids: CASSSGTTGPNEQFF. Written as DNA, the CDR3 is TGTGCCAGCAGCTCCGGGACTACAGGACCCAATGAGCAGTTCTTC.